These 7 T cell receptor beta chains originate from one sample sequenced in a study of memory CD4+ T cells and cytomegalovirus serostatus. TCRdb's table, derived via immunoSEQ multiplex PCR, lists solely in-frame clones and lacks some. Of 45,000 to 60,000 clones listed, around 70% were seen once; the top ten hold more than 1%. Single viable CD3+CD4+CD8-CD45RO+ cells were sorted as the memory CD4+ T cells. The sequencing input was memory CD4+ T cells from blood. These receptors all stem from an adult in good health and CMV-seropositive.

The V and J genes are TRBV10-3 and TRBJ2-3; TRBD1 agrees at 10 bases. Germline CDR1 and CDR2: ENHRY and SYGVKD. The CDR3 covers 15 residues. Unmatched junction bases numbered 8, after V lost 7 bases and J lost 4 bases. The CDR3 nucleotides are TGTGCCATCAACAGCCGGGACAGGGGCTCAGATACGCAGTATTTT. Its protein product is CAINSRDRGSDTQYF.

This CDR3 is CASSGIQETQYF. In nucleotides, the CDR3 is TGTGCCAGCAGTGGAATACAAGAGACCCAGTACTTC. The chain joins TRBV6-1 to TRBJ2-5; D not resolved. V was pared by 4 bases and J by 2 bases, with 5 bases between. This CDR3 is 12 amino acids long. Looked up from germline, CDR1 is MNHNS and CDR2 is SASEGT.

This clone was recorded a few times. V is TRBV4-1 and J is TRBJ1-2; 8 positions agree with TRBD1. The CDR3 extends over 19 amino acids. CDR1 MGHRA and CDR2 YSYEKL come from the germline V gene. The V segment lost 1 base and the J segment 8 bases; nucleotides outside the gene matches: 21. The CDR3 loop is CASSQANPGQESVLIGYTF. The CDR3 nucleotides are TGCGCCAGCAGCCAAGCGAACCCGGGACAGGAGTCTGTGCTGATCGGCTACACCTTC.

This sequence joins TRBV10-3 and TRBJ2-2; 13 nucleotides agree with TRBD2. The V and J ends lost 6 bases and 5 bases, in that order; junction bases with no gene match: 3. CDR3 length: 15 amino acids. Germline CDR1 ENHRY, CDR2 SYGVKD. The DNA for the CDR3 is TGTGCCATCAGCCCGGGACTAGCGGGGACCGGGGAGCTGTTTTTT. This sequence encodes CAISPGLAGTGELFF.

The V and J genes are TRBV19 and TRBJ2-7; D unresolved. This CDR3 is 14 amino acids long. Germline CDR1 reads LNHDA; CDR2 reads SQIVND (reference sequence). V lost 3 bases and J lost 0, with 9 bases in between. CDR3 loop: CASSILLSSYEQYF. CDR3 nucleotides: TGTGCCAGTAGTATCCTCCTGAGCTCCTACGAGCAGTACTTC.

J is TRBJ2-7 and V is TRBV10-3, with 11 bases identical to TRBD2. CDR3 length: 15 amino acids. V lost 6 bases and J lost 2; bases outside the gene matches: 6. Germline CDR1 ENHRY, CDR2 SYGVKD. CDR3 protein: CAISPGLAVTYEQYF. CDR3 in DNA: TGTGCCATCAGCCCGGGACTAGCGGTTACCTACGAGCAGTACTTC.

This clone was found a few times. This rearrangement joins TRBV2 to TRBJ1-1; 7 nucleotides align to TRBD1. V gave up 6 bases and J gave up 4 bases; unmatched junction bases: 5. Germline V CDR1 and CDR2: SNHLY, FYNNEI. The CDR3 has 13 amino acids. In DNA, the CDR3 is TGTGCCAGCAGGAAGGGGGCGAGCACTGAAGCTTTCTTT. Encoded protein: CASRKGASTEAFF.